This is a list of T cell receptor beta chains from one sample in a study of response to subunit inactivated influenza vaccine. One entry per CDR3 protein, called by TCRdb with MiXCR from the RT-PCR reads. The sample has about 530,000 distinct CDR3 sequences; 12% are singletons. Sample: PBMCs from blood, taken on the day of vaccination. These receptors all come from a man aged 45 to 65 who received an inactivated influenza vaccine. CDR3s include the opening cysteine and the closing phenylalanine or tryptophan.

v_call: TRBV20-1
cdr3_aa: CSGRIVISTDTQYF

v_call: TRBV12-3/TRBV12-4
cdr3_aa: CASSLALEANEQFF

v_call: TRBV29-1
cdr3_aa: CSVEDPRGDNYGYTF

v_call: TRBV12-3/TRBV12-4
cdr3_aa: CASSLGLPGADTQYF

v_call: TRBV6-2/TRBV6-3
cdr3_aa: CASSKTEPQETQYF

v_call: TRBV2
cdr3_aa: CAISLDSSGNTIYF

v_call: TRBV7-2
cdr3_aa: CASRRDSNEKLFF

v_call: TRBV20-1
cdr3_aa: CSASRGTAYEQYF

v_call: TRBV7-2
cdr3_aa: CASSLSAGQQGQPQHF

v_call: TRBV7-9
cdr3_aa: CASSFTGGRSVADTQYF

v_call: TRBV7-8
cdr3_aa: CASRHTSGSRSSTDTQYF

v_call: TRBV9
cdr3_aa: CASSVGSTDTQYF

v_call: TRBV2
cdr3_aa: CASSDQGGYEQYF

v_call: TRBV21-1
cdr3_aa: CAGRFVGDTQYF

v_call: TRBV6-2/TRBV6-3
cdr3_aa: CASLELATGGLRNEQFF

v_call: TRBV28
cdr3_aa: CASSLWTAQKNEQFF

v_call: TRBV20-1
cdr3_aa: CSARVPPSGGIDTQYF